Listed here are 21 T cell receptor beta chains from one sample, sequenced in a study of CD8 T cells in Susac syndrome. RNA, at about 0.45 to 1 ug, was reverse transcribed with random hexamers. TCRdb passed the immunoSEQ multiplex PCR reads through MiXCR, listing each CDR3 protein once. The sample contains approximately 140,000 distinct CDR3 sequences, 94% of which appear only once. The sequencing input was CD8+ T cells from PBMCs. The origin of the receptors is a human donor in good health.

V gene TRBV12-3 or TRBV12-4 combines with J gene TRBJ1-1; unclear D gene. The V end was cut by 4 bases, the J end by 6 bases, with 9 bases between. The CDR3 runs 12 residues. The CDR3 here is CASSYGEAEAFF. In nucleotides, the CDR3 is TGTGCCAGCAGTTACGGGGAAGCTGAAGCTTTCTTT.

This rearrangement joins TRBV7-9 to TRBJ2-1; 11 bases agree with TRBD1. The CDR3 is 14 residues long. J was trimmed by 12 bases and V by 4 bases; bases with no gene match: 8. The V gene's germline CDR1 is SEHNR and CDR2 FQNEAQ (reference sequence). CDR3: CASSWTGGSMGQFF. Written as DNA, the CDR3 is TGTGCCAGCAGCTGGACAGGGGGCTCAATGGGGCAGTTCTTC.

The chain is built from TRBV19 and TRBJ1-2, with D perhaps matching TRBD1 (6 bases). Germline V gene data show CDR1 as LNHDA and CDR2 as SQIVND (reference sequence). V lost 8 bases and J lost 6, with 10 bases in between. CDR3 size: 11 residues. The CDR3 spells CASWGANGYTF. DNA for the CDR3: TGTGCCAGTTGGGGGGCGAATGGCTACACCTTC. Looking up the rest from reference TRBV19 and TRBJ1-2 gives the full variable domain: DGGITQSPKYLFRKEGQNVTLSCEQNLNHDAMYWYRQDPGQGLRLIYYSQIVNDFQKGDIAEGYSVSREKKESFPLTVTSAQKNPTAFYLCASWGANGYTFGSGTRLTVV.

The chain uses TRBV24-1 and TRBJ1-1, with a possible D match to TRBD1 (5 bases). The CDR3 covers 13 residues. Germline-derived CDR1 and CDR2 are KGHDR and SFDVKD. Trimming left V 2 bases short and J 4 bases short, with 7 bases between. The CDR3 nucleotides are TGTGCCACCAGTGATTCAGGGTCCACTGAAGCTTTCTTT. This sequence encodes CATSDSGSTEAFF.

This sequence joins TRBV4-1 and TRBJ2-5, with D perhaps assigned TRBD1 or TRBD2 (6 bases each). There are 13 residues in the CDR3. Trimming removed 6 bases at V and 5 bases at J, with 13 bases between. Germline-derived CDR1 and CDR2 are MGHRA and YSYEKL. CDR3 nucleotide sequence: TGCGCCAGCAGTCCTCGGGGGCTTGAGACCCAGTACTTC. It is translated as CASSPRGLETQYF.

V usage is TRBV13 and J usage is TRBJ2-1; 11 positions match TRBD1. CDR1 and CDR2 from the germline V gene are PRHDT and FYEKMQ (reference sequence). The CDR3 length is 16 residues. The V and J ends lost 5 bases and 2 bases, in that order; junction bases with no gene match: 5. The CDR3 sequence: CASSPWTGGTYNEQFF. In DNA, the CDR3 is TGTGCCAGCAGCCCTTGGACAGGGGGCACCTACAATGAGCAGTTCTTC.

This chain joins TRBV25-1 and TRBJ2-1, with D tentatively TRBD2 (5 bases). Germline CDR1 is MGHDK and CDR2 is SYGVNS. Trimming took off 2 bases at V and 10 bases at J, with 12 bases between the two ends. The CDR3 length is 13 residues. DNA of the CDR3: TGTGCCAGCAGTGAACCTACTAGGCAGGAGCAGTTCTTC. The encoded protein is CASSEPTRQEQFF.

CDR3 in DNA: TGCGCCAGCAGCCAAAGATTGGGGTCGGCTTACGAGCAGTACTTC. Encoded protein: CASSQRLGSAYEQYF. The chain joins TRBV4-1 to TRBJ2-7; D remains ambiguous. The germline gives CDR1 MGHRA, CDR2 YSYEKL. This CDR3 comprises 15 residues. V lost 2 bases to trimming and J lost 4 bases, with 15 bases between them.

This chain links TRBV15 with TRBJ2-3; a possible D gene is TRBD1 (5 bases). The CDR3 loop spans 15 amino acids. CDR1 is LNHNV and CDR2 is YYDKDF in the germline V gene (reference sequence). V gave up 2 bases and J gave up 6 bases, with 15 bases separating them. CDR3 sequence (DNA): TGTGCCACCAGCAGAATGGTAGGGGTAATGGATACGCAGTATTTT. Protein product: CATSRMVGVMDTQYF.

The chain is built from TRBV6-2 or TRBV6-3 and TRBJ2-7, with D uncertain. Germline CDR1 reads MNHEY; CDR2 reads SVGEGT. Trimming cost V 10 bases and J 2 bases, with 12 bases left between them. The CDR3 is 12 amino acids. The CDR3 sequence is CATVQNPYEQYF. CDR3 sequence (DNA): TGTGCCACTGTACAGAATCCCTACGAGCAGTACTTC.

The gene calls are TRBV9 and TRBJ1-2, with 8 bases aligning to TRBD1. This CDR3 is 13 amino acids long. Germline lookup yields CDR1 SGDLS and CDR2 YYNGEE. J was trimmed by 6 bases and V by 4 bases; bases with no gene match: 5. The CDR3 nucleotides read TGTGCCAGCAGCCACTCAGGGGGCAATGGCTACACCTTC. This translates into CASSHSGGNGYTF. Complete variable domain (other parts from reference TRBV9 and TRBJ1-2): DSGVTQTPKHLITATGQRVTLRCSPRSGDLSVYWYQQSLDQGLQFLIQYYNGEERAKGNILERFSAQQFPDLHSELNLSSLELGDSALYFCASSHSGGNGYTFGSGTRLTVV.

The V and J genes are TRBV5-6 and TRBJ2-7, with 8 bases aligning to TRBD1. This CDR3 has 14 residues. The germline V gene has CDR1 SGHDT and CDR2 YYEEEE. V was clipped by 4 bases and J by 5 bases; unmatched bases: 8. The CDR3 nucleotides read TGTGCCAGCAGCCTTTGGACAGGGAATGACGAGCAGTACTTC. Translation gives CASSLWTGNDEQYF.

The rearrangement links TRBV29-1 to TRBJ1-1, with D tentatively TRBD1 (5 bases). This CDR3 is built from 10 residues. Trimming stripped 3 bases from V and 11 bases from J, with 10 bases between. Germline assignment: CDR1 SQVTM and CDR2 ANQGSEA. The CDR3 region is CSVELWGAFF. The CDR3 nucleotides read TGCAGCGTTGAGCTCTGGGGCGCTTTCTTT.

The V call is TRBV4-3, the J call TRBJ1-1, with D possibly being TRBD1 (6 bases). This CDR3 has 15 residues. V lost 3 bases and J 3 bases, leaving 14 bases between the germline ends. Germline values: CDR1 LGHNA, CDR2 YSLEER. Here the CDR3 reads CASSHSTGRYTEAFF. CDR3 coding DNA: TGCGCCAGCAGCCATTCTACAGGGCGTTACACTGAAGCTTTCTTT.

The rearrangement uses TRBV27 and TRBJ2-7; D not certain. Germline CDR1 is MNHEY and CDR2 is SMNVEV (reference sequence). The CDR3 has 13 residues. The V and J ends lost 2 bases and 6 bases respectively, with 11 bases between them. The CDR3 bases are TGTGCCAGCAGTTTACGCGGACCTGCCGAGCAGTACTTC. Its translation: CASSLRGPAEQYF.

J is TRBJ2-3 and V is TRBV3-1; D gene ambiguous. This CDR3 has 13 amino acids. Germline V CDR1 and CDR2: LGHDT, YNNKEL (reference sequence). Trimming shortened V by 2 bases and J by 4 bases, and 7 bases separated the two germline ends. The CDR3 region has the DNA TGTGCCAGCAGCCAATCTGAGGCAGATACGCAGTATTTT. The encoded protein is CASSQSEADTQYF.

The chain links TRBV30 to TRBJ2-5; possibly TRBD1 for D (6 bases). V gave up 4 bases and J gave up 5 bases, with 20 bases separating them. Per the germline V gene, CDR1 is GTSNPN and CDR2 is SVGIG (reference sequence). The CDR3 sequence is 15 residues long. CDR3 in amino acids: CAWTTIGGVLETQYF. The CDR3 region has the DNA TGTGCCTGGACTACCATAGGGGGAGTTTTGGAGACCCAGTACTTC.

Only one count was recorded for this clonotype. The V and J genes are TRBV20-1 and TRBJ1-5; D gene unclear. V was trimmed by 3 bases and J by 3 bases, leaving 12 bases between them. The V gene's germline CDR1 is DFQATT and CDR2 SNEGSKA (reference sequence). This CDR3 spans 14 amino acids. The CDR3 protein is CSARSSGSNQPQHF. The CDR3 DNA reads as TGCAGTGCTAGGAGTTCGGGATCCAATCAGCCCCAGCATTTT.

The J gene is TRBJ2-7, the V gene TRBV7-9; 10 bases match TRBD2. This CDR3 spans 14 amino acids. With V trimmed by 5 bases and J by 4 bases, 5 bases remained unmatched. Germline values: CDR1 SEHNR, CDR2 FQNEAQ (reference sequence). The DNA of the CDR3 is TGTGCCAGCAGCCACGGACTAGCGGTTTACGAGCAGTACTTC. It codes for CASSHGLAVYEQYF.

This chain links TRBV12-3 or TRBV12-4 with TRBJ2-1; maybe TRBD2 (5 bases). The CDR3 runs to 13 residues. Trimming took off 7 bases at V and 1 base at J, with 8 bases between the two ends. The CDR3 protein is CASTTTSYNEQFF. The CDR3 DNA is TGTGCCAGCACGACTACTTCCTACAATGAGCAGTTCTTC.

The chain carries TRBV6-5 and TRBJ2-1; 9 nucleotides match TRBD2. Trimming took 4 bases from V and 3 from J; bases not matched to a gene: 7. Germline values: CDR1 MNHEY, CDR2 SVGAGI. CDR3 size: 16 residues. This CDR3 reads CASSLDSGSFYNEQFF. In DNA form, the CDR3 reads TGTGCCAGCAGTTTGGATAGCGGGAGTTTCTACAATGAGCAGTTCTTC.